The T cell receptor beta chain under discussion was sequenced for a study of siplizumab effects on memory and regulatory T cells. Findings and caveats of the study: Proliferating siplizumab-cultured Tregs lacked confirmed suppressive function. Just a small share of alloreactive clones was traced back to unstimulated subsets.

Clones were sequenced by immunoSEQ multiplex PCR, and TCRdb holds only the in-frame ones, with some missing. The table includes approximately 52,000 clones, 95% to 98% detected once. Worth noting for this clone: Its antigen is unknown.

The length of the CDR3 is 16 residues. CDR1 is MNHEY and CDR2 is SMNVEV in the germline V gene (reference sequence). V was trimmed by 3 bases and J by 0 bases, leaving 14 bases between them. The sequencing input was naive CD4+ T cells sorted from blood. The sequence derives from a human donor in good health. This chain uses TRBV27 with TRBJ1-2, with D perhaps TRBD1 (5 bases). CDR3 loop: CASSFNRGQANYGYTF. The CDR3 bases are TGTGCCAGCAGTTTCAACCGGGGCCAAGCTAACTATGGCTACACCTTC.